The 19 T cell receptor beta chains presented below share a single source sample, sequenced in a study of regulatory T cells in long-lasting Graves disease. Construction of the TCR beta libraries employed iRepertoire HTBI primers in conjunction with Arm-PCR of CDR3 regions. MiXCR, applied by TCRdb to the multiplex PCR reads, yields one record per CDR3 protein. The sample has approximately 500,000 distinct CDR3 sequences; 20% to 25% are singletons. This sample's time point: persistent/refractory GD, antithyroid drugs over 5 years with positive TRAb. PBMCs were the source of the RNA used for TCR sequencing. The sequencing used peripheral blood mononuclear cells (PBMCs), collected when the disease was refractory, from a patient treated with antithyroid drugs. The receptors were gathered from a female donor with Graves disease.

The gene calls are TRBV24-1 and TRBJ1-2; 8 nucleotides line up with TRBD1. Trimming took 4 bases from V and 2 from J; bases not matched to a gene: 5. This CDR3 spans 15 amino acids. CDR1 is KGHDR, CDR2 SFDVKD, per germline. CDR3 protein: CATSDPTGDNYGYTF. The DNA of the CDR3 is TGTGCCACCAGTGACCCGACAGGGGACAACTATGGCTACACCTTC.

This clonotype came up a few times. V is TRBV15 and J is TRBJ1-5; 9 nucleotides match TRBD1. The germline V gene encodes CDR1 LNHNV and CDR2 YYDKDF (reference sequence). The CDR3 totals 15 residues. V lost 5 bases and J lost 7; bases outside the gene matches: 9. CDR3: CATSGWGQGPQPQHF. CDR3 coding DNA: TGTGCCACCAGCGGATGGGGACAGGGTCCCCAGCCCCAGCATTTT.

This clonotype was observed many times. V usage is TRBV28 and J usage is TRBJ1-5, with D hard to call. With 7 bases removed from V and 5 bases from J, the gap between germline ends came to 15 bases. Germline V gene sequence: CDR1 MDHEN, CDR2 SYDVKM. This CDR3 has 14 amino acids. CDR3 sequence: CASMLMPWHQPQHF. The CDR3 region has the DNA TGTGCCAGCATGTTAATGCCGTGGCATCAGCCCCAGCATTTT.

The chain employs TRBV6-1 and TRBJ2-7, with TRBD2 matching 7 bases. Germline-derived CDR1 and CDR2 are MNHNS and SASEGT. Unmatched junction bases numbered 4, after V lost 6 bases and J lost 2 bases. The CDR3 spans 13 residues. The CDR3 sequence: CASRPSGPYEQYF. DNA for the CDR3: TGTGCCAGCAGGCCTAGCGGCCCCTACGAGCAGTACTTC.

In regard to this clonotype: A far more abundant clone sits one base away, making this likely a read error. This chain joins TRBV7-9 and TRBJ2-5; D gene ambiguous. In germline, CDR1 is SEHNR, CDR2 FQNEAQ (reference sequence). CDR3 length equals 14 residues. The germline V and J ends were trimmed by 2 bases and 0 bases, with 7 bases remaining between them. DNA of the CDR3: TGTGCCAGCAGCTTACGGTGGGACCAAGAGACCCAGTACTTC. Amino acids: CASSLRWDQETQYF.

There are many counts of this clonotype. This sequence joins TRBV2 and TRBJ1-6; no clear D gene. V lost 1 base to trimming and J lost 5 bases, with 12 bases between them. Germline V lookup: CDR1 SNHLY, CDR2 FYNNEI. CDR3 size: 16 residues. The CDR3 here is CASSEVSWTHNSPLHF. The CDR3 DNA sequence: TGTGCCAGCAGTGAAGTTAGTTGGACGCATAATTCACCCCTCCACTTT.

This clonotype has a count of ten or more. The gene calls are TRBV10-3 and TRBJ1-4, with TRBD1 matching 9 bases. The germline gives CDR1 ENHRY, CDR2 SYGVKD. This CDR3 spans 14 amino acids. Trimming cost V 3 bases and J 6 bases; bases outside gene matches: 2. The DNA for the CDR3 is TGTGCCATCAGTGACCGACAGGGGGATGAAAAACTGTTTTTT. Its translation: CAISDRQGDEKLFF.

The chain has TRBV5-1 and TRBJ2-5; D may be TRBD1 or TRBD2 (5 bases each). Trimming cost V 7 bases and J 5 bases, with 21 bases left between them. The CDR3 has 15 amino acids. CDR1 is SGHRS and CDR2 is YFSETQ in the germline V gene. CDR3 nucleotide sequence: TGCGCCAGCTCTCCGGGGCTCCGGGTTCAGGAGACCCAGTACTTC. Amino acids: CASSPGLRVQETQYF. The complete variable domain, with remaining parts taken from reference TRBV5-1 and TRBJ2-5, reads KAGVTQTPRYLIKTRGQQVTLSCSPISGHRSVSWYQQTPGQGLQFLFEYFSETQRNKGNFPGRFSGRQFSNSRSEMNVSTLELGDSALYLCASSPGLRVQETQYFGPGTRLLVL.

This clonotype has a handful of counts. The chain combines TRBV5-6 with TRBJ2-4, with TRBD2 matching 10 bases. CDR3 length: 14 amino acids. Germline values: CDR1 SGHDT, CDR2 YYEEEE. V lost 6 bases and J lost 6; bases outside the gene matches: 6. The CDR3 region has the DNA TGTGCCAGCACTCTAGCGGGAGAGAGAAACATTCAGTACTTC. Protein sequence: CASTLAGERNIQYF.

V and J are TRBV7-8 and TRBJ2-2, with D maybe TRBD2 (6 bases). Looked up from germline, CDR1 is SGHVS and CDR2 is FQNEAQ. This CDR3 has 17 amino acids. Deletions cut 5 bases from V and 4 bases from J, with 20 bases between. Here the CDR3 reads CASSHQWGGVVTGELFF. CDR3 sequence (DNA): TGTGCCAGCAGCCACCAGTGGGGCGGGGTGGTCACCGGGGAGCTGTTTTTT.

This clonotype was counted at least ten times. This chain joins TRBV12-3 or TRBV12-4 and TRBJ2-6; D unresolved. V dropped 2 bases and J dropped 1 base, with 6 bases sitting between them. The CDR3 sequence is 15 residues long. CDR3 sequence: CASSLILSGANVLTF. The CDR3, as DNA: TGTGCCAGCAGTTTAATCTTATCTGGGGCCAACGTCCTGACTTTC.

The CDR3 region has the DNA TGTGCCAGCAGACAGGGATGGAATCAGCCCCAGCATTTT. It yields the protein CASRQGWNQPQHF. The chain carries TRBV6-1 and TRBJ1-5; maybe TRBD1 (6 bases). CDR1 and CDR2 from the germline V gene are MNHNS and SASEGT. V lost 6 bases and J lost 4, with 10 bases in between. The CDR3 spans 13 residues.

The V and J genes are TRBV5-1 and TRBJ1-1, with a weak D call TRBD1 (5 bases). CDR1 and CDR2 from the germline V gene are SGHRS and YFSETQ. The CDR3 is 14 residues long. Trimming shortened V by 3 bases and J by 1 base, and 10 bases separated the two germline ends. The CDR3 protein is CASSSGAENTEAFF. CDR3 sequence (DNA): TGCGCCAGCAGCTCTGGGGCAGAGAACACTGAAGCTTTCTTT.

This clonotype has just a few counts. The chain is built from TRBV7-8 and TRBJ2-5; D may be TRBD2 (5 bases). This CDR3 comprises 14 residues. V lost 7 bases and J 7 bases, leaving 19 bases between the germline ends. The germline CDR1 and CDR2 sequences are SGHVS and FQNEAQ. The CDR3 spells CASTLGSGSGTQYF. The CDR3 DNA reads TGTGCCAGCACCCTCGGCTCGGGATCGGGGACCCAGTACTTC. The whole variable domain, filled in from reference TRBV7-8 and TRBJ2-5, reads GAGVSQSPRYKVAKRGQDVALRCDPISGHVSLFWYQQALGQGPEFLTYFQNEAQLDKSGLPSDRFFAERPEGSVSTLKIQRTQQEDSAVYLCASTLGSGSGTQYFGPGTRLLVL.

This clonotype was picked up many times. The chain employs TRBV29-1 and TRBJ1-1; no definite D call. The CDR3 is 14 residues long. Trimming pared 6 bases from V and 6 bases from J, leaving 20 bases between. CDR1 and CDR2 from the germline V gene are SQVTM and ANQGSEA. This CDR3 reads CSVEFQLGRSEAFF. The CDR3 nucleotides are TGCAGCGTCGAATTTCAGCTTGGAAGGTCTGAAGCTTTCTTT.

This clonotype was seen many times. V and J are TRBV20-1 and TRBJ2-7; possible D gene TRBD2, 6 bases. The V end lost 5 bases, the J end lost 4 bases, and 18 bases lay between the germline ends. The CDR3 contains 14 residues. The germline V gene encodes CDR1 DFQATT and CDR2 SNEGSKA (reference sequence). The CDR3 reads CSARKRDSSYEQYF. The CDR3 DNA sequence: TGCAGTGCTCGCAAACGGGACTCTAGTTACGAGCAGTACTTC.

The genes are TRBV7-9 and TRBJ1-5, with 7 nucleotides matching TRBD1. CDR3 length: 17 amino acids. V lost 0 bases and J lost 1; bases outside the gene matches: 6. CDR1 is SEHNR and CDR2 is FQNEAQ in the germline V gene (reference sequence). Here the CDR3 DNA reads TGTGCCAGCAGCTTAGCGCGGACAGGACAGAGCAATCAGCCCCAGCATTTT. It yields the protein CASSLARTGQSNQPQHF.

The chain recombines TRBV7-9 with TRBJ2-7; 8 nucleotides agree with TRBD2. CDR3 length: 17 amino acids. Unmatched junction bases numbered 14, after V lost 5 bases and J lost 2 bases. Germline V gives CDR1 SEHNR, CDR2 FQNEAQ (reference sequence). This chain's CDR3 is CASSPQPRAGEPYEQYF. As DNA, the CDR3 is TGTGCCAGCAGCCCCCAACCCAGAGCGGGGGAACCCTACGAGCAGTACTTC.

Worth noting for this clonotype: This likely comes from a read error, as the CDR3 has no conserved phenylalanine or tryptophan at its end. This chain joins TRBV10-3 and TRBJ1-1, with unresolved D. This CDR3 has 12 residues. V was clipped by 2 bases and J by 6 bases, with 7 bases between them. The V gene's germline CDR1 is ENHRY and CDR2 SYGVKD. As DNA, the CDR3 is TGTGCCATCAGTGAGGCGACATCTGAAGCTTTCCTT. This gives the protein CAISEATSEAFL.